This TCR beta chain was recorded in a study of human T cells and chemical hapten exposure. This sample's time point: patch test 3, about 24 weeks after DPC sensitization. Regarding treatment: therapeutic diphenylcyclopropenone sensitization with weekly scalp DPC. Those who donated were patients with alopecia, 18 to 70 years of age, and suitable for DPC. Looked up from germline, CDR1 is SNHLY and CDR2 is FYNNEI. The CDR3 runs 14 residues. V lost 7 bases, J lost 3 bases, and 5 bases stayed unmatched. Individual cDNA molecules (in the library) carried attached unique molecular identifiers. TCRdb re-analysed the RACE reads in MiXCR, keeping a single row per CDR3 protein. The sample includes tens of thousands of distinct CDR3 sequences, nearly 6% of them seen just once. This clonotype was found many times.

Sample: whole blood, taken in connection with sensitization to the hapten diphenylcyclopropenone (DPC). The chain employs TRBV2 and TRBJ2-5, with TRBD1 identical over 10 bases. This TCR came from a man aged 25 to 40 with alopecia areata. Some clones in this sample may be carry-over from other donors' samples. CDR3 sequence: CASTAGTGEETQYF. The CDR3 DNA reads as TGTGCCAGCACGGCCGGGACAGGGGAAGAGACCCAGTACTTC. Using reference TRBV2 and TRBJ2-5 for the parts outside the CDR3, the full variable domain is EPEVTQTPSHQVTQMGQEVILRCVPISNHLYFYWYRQILGQKVEFLVSFYNNEISEKSEIFDDQFSVERPDGSNFTLKIRSTKLEDSAMYFCASTAGTGEETQYFGPGTRLLVL.